What follows are 19 T cell receptor beta chains derived from one specimen sequenced in a study of identical twins. TCRdb reprocessed the 5' RACE reads with MiXCR, giving one entry per CDR3 protein. This sample yields nearly 900,000 distinct CDR3 sequences, of which roughly an eighth are seen a single time; under 2% belongs to the top ten. The same sample was also used in a study of yellow fever vaccine responses in identical twins.

The sample was PBMCs. The source of these receptors is a woman between 18 and 29 years old in good health.

This clonotype was observed a handful of times. The rearrangement links TRBV2 to TRBJ2-3; possible D gene TRBD1, 5 bases. Germline V gene lookup returns CDR1 SNHLY and CDR2 FYNNEI. V shed 1 base and J shed 6 bases, with 11 bases lying between them. CDR3 length equals 14 residues. The CDR3 coding sequence is TGTGCCAGCAGTGAAGGCAGGGTGATGGATACGCAGTATTTT. Its translation: CASSEGRVMDTQYF.

This clonotype occurred a few times. This sequence joins TRBV5-1 and TRBJ2-1; 7 nucleotides match TRBD1. The CDR3 has 16 residues. Unmatched junction bases numbered 11, after V lost 4 bases and J lost 4 bases. CDR1 is SGHRS, CDR2 YFSETQ, per germline. The DNA for the CDR3 is TGCGCCAGCAGCGCCTCTGTCGGGACAGTATACAATGAGCAGTTCTTC. Its translation: CASSASVGTVYNEQFF.

This clonotype was observed a handful of times. The V and J genes are TRBV7-9 and TRBJ2-7; either TRBD1 or TRBD2 may fit D (6 bases each). Germline V gene sequence: CDR1 SEHNR, CDR2 FQNEAQ (reference sequence). The CDR3 covers 12 residues. V was clipped by 11 bases and J by 4 bases, with 15 bases between them. The CDR3 DNA is TGTGCCGTTGCCGGGGGCTTATACGAGCAGTACTTC. It specifies CAVAGGLYEQYF.

The rearrangement uses TRBV11-2 and TRBJ2-5; D possibly corresponds to TRBD2 (6 bases). CDR1 is SGHAT, CDR2 FQNNGV, per germline. The CDR3 covers 15 residues. Trimming left V 2 bases short and J 5 bases short, with 15 bases between. CDR3 region: CASSLRPGDYETQYF. The DNA of the CDR3 is TGTGCCAGCAGCTTAAGGCCGGGGGATTATGAGACCCAGTACTTC.

In this sample, this clonotype turned up a few times. CDR3 sequence reads: CASSAQRAGEETDTQYF. CDR3 nucleotides: TGTGCCAGCAGCGCCCAGAGGGCGGGAGAAGAAACAGATACGCAGTATTTT. The rearrangement joins TRBV6-1 to TRBJ2-3; 7 bases line up with TRBD2. This CDR3 has 17 residues. The germline gives CDR1 MNHNS, CDR2 SASEGT. The V gene end was trimmed by 6 bases and the J gene end by 3 bases; junction bases not matched to a gene: 15.

This clonotype was picked up many times. This rearrangement joins TRBV28 to TRBJ2-2, with 8 bases lining up with TRBD2. CDR3 size: 15 residues. Germline CDR1 reads MDHEN; CDR2 reads SYDVKM. The trim removed 5 bases at V and 3 bases at J, leaving 5 bases unmatched. The CDR3 spells CASSGAGGYTGELFF. The CDR3 DNA reads TGTGCCAGCAGTGGCGCGGGGGGCTACACCGGGGAGCTGTTTTTT.

V and J are TRBV2 and TRBJ2-2; TRBD1 matches 10 bases. With 5 bases clipped from V and 2 bases from J, the junction kept 8 bases outside the gene matches. The CDR3 has 17 residues. From germline, CDR1 is SNHLY and CDR2 FYNNEI. CDR3 nucleotide sequence: TGTGCCAGCAGTTCGGACAGGGGGAAAAGAAACACCGGGGAGCTGTTTTTT. This gives the protein CASSSDRGKRNTGELFF.

This rearrangement joins TRBV14 to TRBJ1-6, with a tentative D call TRBD1 (6 bases). This CDR3 comprises 15 residues. V was cut by 1 base and J by 9 bases, with 13 bases left in between. The germline CDR1 and CDR2 sequences are SGHDN and FVKESK. Written as DNA, the CDR3 is TGTGCCAGCAGCCAAGCCGGGTACAGGGTTTCACCCCTCCACTTT. Translating gives CASSQAGYRVSPLHF.

This chain links TRBV12-5 with TRBJ2-1; the D is unclear. V gave up 4 bases and J gave up 3 bases, with 10 bases separating them. CDR1 LGHNT and CDR2 FRNRAP come from the germline V gene. The CDR3 extends over 14 amino acids. CDR3 residues: CASGSPTNYNEQFF. CDR3 coding DNA: TGTGCTAGTGGTTCGCCCACCAACTACAATGAGCAGTTCTTC.

This clonotype was seen only a few times. This chain links TRBV15 with TRBJ2-5; the D gene could be TRBD1 or TRBD2 (6 bases each). V lost 0 bases, J lost 5 bases, and 16 bases lay in between. The CDR3 extends over 16 amino acids. Germline V gene data show CDR1 as LNHNV and CDR2 as YYDKDF (reference sequence). In DNA, the CDR3 is TGTGCCACCAGCAGAGACCAGGGGACTGGCGGGGAGACCCAGTACTTC. Protein sequence: CATSRDQGTGGETQYF.

J is TRBJ2-1 and V is TRBV11-1; no reliable D call. The CDR3 is 14 amino acids. V dropped 9 bases and J dropped 1 base, with 13 bases sitting between them. The germline V gene has CDR1 SGHAT and CDR2 FQDESV (reference sequence). The CDR3 sequence is CARPTGSSYNEQFF. For the CDR3, the DNA is TGTGCCAGACCGACTGGTTCGTCCTACAATGAGCAGTTCTTC.

The chain combines TRBV11-2 with TRBJ2-1; TRBD1 might be the D (6 bases). The V end was cut by 6 bases, the J end by 3 bases, with 15 bases between. CDR3 length equals 15 residues. Germline V CDR1 and CDR2: SGHAT, FQNNGV. CDR3 sequence (DNA): TGTGCCAGCAGAGCGACAGGATCCTACTACAATGAGCAGTTCTTC. It encodes CASRATGSYYNEQFF.

The table lists this clonotype with a few counts. The V and J genes are TRBV27 and TRBJ2-7; no clear D. Trimming took off 5 bases at V and 11 bases at J, with 19 bases between the two ends. The CDR3 runs 13 residues. Per the germline V gene, CDR1 is MNHEY and CDR2 is SMNVEV (reference sequence). The CDR3: CASSPSPAWMEYV. Written as DNA, the CDR3 is TGTGCCAGCAGTCCATCACCGGCGTGGATGGAGTACGTC.

This clonotype turned up a few times. The rearrangement joins TRBV12-3 or TRBV12-4 to TRBJ2-1, with D possibly matching TRBD2 (5 bases). The CDR3 covers 12 residues. Trimming pared 3 bases from V and 8 bases from J, leaving 8 bases between. CDR3 in DNA: TGTGCCAGCAGTTTTGAGCGGCATGAGCAGTTCTTC. Its translation: CASSFERHEQFF.

This clonotype was detected a few times. The V and J genes are TRBV24-1 and TRBJ1-1; tentative D call: TRBD1 (6 bases). V lost 7 bases to trimming and J lost 1 base, with 12 bases between them. The CDR3 totals 14 residues. Germline CDR1 is KGHDR and CDR2 is SFDVKD. As DNA, the CDR3 is TGTGCCACCAGGCGAGAGGGGGAGAACACTGAAGCTTTCTTT. Residues: CATRREGENTEAFF.

This clonotype has only a few counts. The chain has TRBV24-1 and TRBJ2-3; TRBD1 matches 8 bases. CDR1 is KGHDR and CDR2 is SFDVKD in the germline V gene. The CDR3 has 13 amino acids. V gave up 9 bases and J gave up 3 bases; unmatched junction bases: 4. The CDR3 DNA reads as TGTGCCACCGAGACAGGGGCAACAGATACGCAGTATTTT. As protein: CATETGATDTQYF.

This clonotype showed up just a few times. The chain is built from TRBV3-1 and TRBJ2-4; D uncertain. The CDR3 contains 14 residues. CDR1 LGHDT and CDR2 YNNKEL come from the germline V gene (reference sequence). V was cut by 1 base and J by 5 bases, with 9 bases left in between. The CDR3 loop reads CASSQAIVENIQYF. The CDR3 DNA reads as TGTGCCAGCAGCCAAGCAATAGTAGAAAACATTCAGTACTTC.

This chain connects TRBV5-5 to TRBJ2-1; no firm D call. The V gene lost 7 bases and the J gene lost 3 bases, with 17 bases spanning the gap. The CDR3 is made up of 15 amino acids. CDR1 is SGHKS and CDR2 is YYEKEE in the germline V gene (reference sequence). The CDR3 nucleotides are TGTGCCAGCGGCCCCGGGCCCCGCGGCTACAATGAGCAGTTCTTC. As protein: CASGPGPRGYNEQFF.

The chain is built from TRBV10-2 and TRBJ1-5, with 8 bases that match TRBD1. This CDR3 is 14 amino acids long. Germline CDR1 reads WSHSY; CDR2 reads SAAADI. V trimming: 7 bases; J trimming: 2 bases; junction bases outside the gene matches: 4. The CDR3 loop is CASTEQGGNQPQHF. In DNA form, the CDR3 reads TGCGCCAGCACCGAACAGGGGGGCAATCAGCCCCAGCATTTT.